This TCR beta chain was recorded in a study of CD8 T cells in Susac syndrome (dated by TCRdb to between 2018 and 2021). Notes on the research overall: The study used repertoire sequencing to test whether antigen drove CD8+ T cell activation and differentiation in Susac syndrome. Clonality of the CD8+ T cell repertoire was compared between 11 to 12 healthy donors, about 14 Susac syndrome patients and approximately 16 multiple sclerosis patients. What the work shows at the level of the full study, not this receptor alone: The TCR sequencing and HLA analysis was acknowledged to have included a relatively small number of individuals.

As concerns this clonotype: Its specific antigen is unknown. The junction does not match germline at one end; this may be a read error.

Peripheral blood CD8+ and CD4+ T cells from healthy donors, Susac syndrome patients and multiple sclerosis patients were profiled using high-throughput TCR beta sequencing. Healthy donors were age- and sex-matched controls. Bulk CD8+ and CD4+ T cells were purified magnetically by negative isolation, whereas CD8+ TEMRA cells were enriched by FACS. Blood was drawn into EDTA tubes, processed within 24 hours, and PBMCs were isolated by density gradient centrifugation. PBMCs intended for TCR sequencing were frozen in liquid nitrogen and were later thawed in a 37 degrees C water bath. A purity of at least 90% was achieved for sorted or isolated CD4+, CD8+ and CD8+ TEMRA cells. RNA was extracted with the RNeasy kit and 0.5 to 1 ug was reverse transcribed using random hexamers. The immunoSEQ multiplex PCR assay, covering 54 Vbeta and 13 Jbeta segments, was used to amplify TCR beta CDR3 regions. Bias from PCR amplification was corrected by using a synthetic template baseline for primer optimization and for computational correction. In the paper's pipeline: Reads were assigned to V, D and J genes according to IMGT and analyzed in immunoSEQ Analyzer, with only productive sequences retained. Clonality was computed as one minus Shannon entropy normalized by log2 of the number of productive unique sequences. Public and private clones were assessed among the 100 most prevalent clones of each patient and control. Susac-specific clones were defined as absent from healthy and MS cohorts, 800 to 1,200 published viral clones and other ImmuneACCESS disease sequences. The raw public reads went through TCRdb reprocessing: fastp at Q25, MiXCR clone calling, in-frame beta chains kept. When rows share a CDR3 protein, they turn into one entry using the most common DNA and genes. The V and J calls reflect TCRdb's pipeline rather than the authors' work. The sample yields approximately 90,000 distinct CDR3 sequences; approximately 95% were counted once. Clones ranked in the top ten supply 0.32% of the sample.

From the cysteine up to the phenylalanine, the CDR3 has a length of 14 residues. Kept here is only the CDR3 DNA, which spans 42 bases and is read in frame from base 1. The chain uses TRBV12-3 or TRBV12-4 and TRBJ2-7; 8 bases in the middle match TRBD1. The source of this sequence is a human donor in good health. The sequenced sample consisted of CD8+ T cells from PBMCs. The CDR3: CASSPGTGHYEQHF. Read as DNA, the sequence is TGTGCCAGCTCACCCGGGACAGGACACTACGAGCAGCACTTC.